Each of the 9 T cell receptor beta chains below was sequenced from the same sample in a study of T-cell reconstitution after alpha-beta-depleted transplantation in children. As it was prepared, the TCRbeta library received unique molecular identifiers. One entry per CDR3 protein results from TCRdb running MiXCR on the PCR reads. Here the sample spans 250,000 to 350,000 distinct CDR3 sequences, about 10% being singletons. The specimen was PBMCs from the stem cell graft donor, collected from the stem cell graft. These receptors were collected from a human donor who donated a stem cell graft to a child with SCID.

This clonotype was counted ten times or more. V usage is TRBV10-2 and J usage is TRBJ1-1, with a tentative D call TRBD1 (6 bases). The V and J ends lost 5 bases and 0 bases respectively, with 10 bases between them. Germline assignment: CDR1 WSHSY and CDR2 SAAADI. CDR3 length equals 14 residues. CDR3 residues: CASSQTGLNTEAFF. CDR3 DNA sequence: TGCGCCAGCAGTCAGACAGGATTGAACACTGAAGCTTTCTTT.

This rearrangement joins TRBV4-1 to TRBJ1-1; TRBD1 matches at 10 bases. V was pared by 0 bases and J by 8 bases, with 3 bases of the junction left unmatched. The CDR3 is 14 residues long. Looked up from germline, CDR1 is MGHRA and CDR2 is YSYEKL. CDR3 in amino acids: CASSQDDRGREAFF. The CDR3 coding sequence is TGCGCCAGCAGCCAAGATGACAGGGGGCGAGAAGCTTTCTTT.

The J gene is TRBJ2-2, the V gene TRBV12-3 or TRBV12-4; D remains ambiguous. The V end lost 7 bases, the J end lost 4 bases, and 4 bases lay between the germline ends. This CDR3 spans 11 amino acids. DNA of the CDR3: TGTGCCAGCACCTTCACCGGGGAGCTGTTTTTT. Protein sequence: CASTFTGELFF.

The CDR3 bases are TGTGCCAGCACCGGACTAGCGGGGGGGCCTGAGCAGTTCTTC. It encodes CASTGLAGGPEQFF. The chain is built from TRBV7-6 and TRBJ2-1; 15 nucleotides match TRBD2. This CDR3 comprises 14 residues. The ends lost 7 bases at V and 9 bases at J; junction bases unmatched: 4. Germline assignment: CDR1 SGHVS and CDR2 FNYEAQ.

The rearrangement links TRBV14 to TRBJ2-1; D remains unclear. The germline gives CDR1 SGHDN, CDR2 FVKESK. Trimming cost V 1 base and J 0 bases, with 10 bases left between them. The CDR3 loop spans 16 amino acids. The CDR3 DNA follows: TGTGCCAGCAGCCAAGGGGGTTATAACTCCTACAATGAGCAGTTCTTC. This translates into CASSQGGYNSYNEQFF.

The genes are TRBV18 and TRBJ2-3, with D possibly matching TRBD1 (6 bases). Trimming removed 3 bases from V and 0 bases from J, with 10 bases in between. The CDR3 consists of 15 residues. Germline V gives CDR1 KGHSH, CDR2 LQKENI. This CDR3 reads CASSPTGTSTDTQYF. The DNA for the CDR3 is TGTGCCAGCTCACCTACGGGGACAAGCACAGATACGCAGTATTTT.

This chain joins TRBV20-1 and TRBJ2-1; D is possibly TRBD2 (5 bases). From germline, CDR1 is DFQATT and CDR2 SNEGSKA (reference sequence). The CDR3 consists of 12 residues. V lost 5 bases and J lost 3, with 8 bases in between. CDR3 DNA sequence: TGCAGTGCTTCCCGGGGCTACAATGAGCAGTTCTTC. It yields the protein CSASRGYNEQFF.

There are a few counts of this clonotype. The rearrangement joins TRBV10-2 to TRBJ1-2; no clear D. V was cut by 0 bases and J by 2 bases, with 13 bases left in between. This CDR3 comprises 16 residues. Germline values: CDR1 WSHSY, CDR2 SAAADI. The CDR3 DNA follows: TGCGCCAGCAGTGAGTCGAAGGGCAGCCTCAACTATGGCTACACCTTC. Translating gives CASSESKGSLNYGYTF.

The rearrangement links TRBV21-1 to TRBJ1-6; TRBD1, as called in the table, went unchecked against the DNA. TRBV21-1 is described as a pseudogene. CDR3 length: 14 residues. For the CDR3, the DNA is TGTGCCAGTAAGATCCCAGGGGAAGGCTCACCCCTCCACTTT. Translation gives CASKIPGEGSPLHF.